This note documents a single T cell receptor (beta chain) sequence. Other DNA sequences within the sample encode an identical CDR3. This sample was included in a study of blood T cell repertoires in COVID-19. Study details: Specimens from acute and convalescent COVID-19 originated in the United States, Italy and Spain. T cells, B-cell-depleted T cells, or PBMCs supplied cDNA or gDNA.

Per the germline V gene, CDR1 is SGDLS and CDR2 is YYNGEE. V trimming: 2 bases; J trimming: 3 bases; junction bases outside the gene matches: 6. The CDR3 is 17 amino acids. Original data processing: By means of reference gene primer amplification, nucleated cell counts were estimated. Sequencing was performed with immunoSEQ multiplex PCR; in TCRdb, only in-frame clones are kept and a portion is missing. V and J calls and clone size are as listed in that table; D and trimming were resolved from the DNA. Of more than 100,000 clones in the sample, roughly 84% were seen once. The rearrangement uses TRBV9 and TRBJ2-2; 11 nucleotides line up with TRBD2. The source of this sequence is a man aged 60 to 69 with acute or convalescent COVID-19. Sequenced material: peripheral blood. CDR3 region: CASSVIAGGPDTGELFF. CDR3 nucleotides: TGTGCCAGCAGCGTCATAGCGGGAGGGCCGGACACCGGGGAGCTGTTTTTT.